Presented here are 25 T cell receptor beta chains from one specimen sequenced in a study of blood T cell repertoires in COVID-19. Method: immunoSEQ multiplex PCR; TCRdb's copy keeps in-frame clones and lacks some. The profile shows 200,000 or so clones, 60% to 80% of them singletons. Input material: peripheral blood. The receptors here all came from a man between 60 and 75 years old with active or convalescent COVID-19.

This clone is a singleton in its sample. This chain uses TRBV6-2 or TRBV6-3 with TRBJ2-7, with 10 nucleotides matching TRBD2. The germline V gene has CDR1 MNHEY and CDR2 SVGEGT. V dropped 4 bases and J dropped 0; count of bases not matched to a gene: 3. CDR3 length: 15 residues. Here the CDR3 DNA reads TGTGCCAGCAGTTTAACTAGCGGGGCCTCCTACGAGCAGTACTTC. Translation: CASSLTSGASYEQYF.

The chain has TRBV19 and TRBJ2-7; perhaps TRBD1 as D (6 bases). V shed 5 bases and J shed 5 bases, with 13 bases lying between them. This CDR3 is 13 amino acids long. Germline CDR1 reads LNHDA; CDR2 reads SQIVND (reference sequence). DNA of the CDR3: TGTGCCAGTAGTGTAAACAGGGACCACGAGCAGTACTTC. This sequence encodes CASSVNRDHEQYF.

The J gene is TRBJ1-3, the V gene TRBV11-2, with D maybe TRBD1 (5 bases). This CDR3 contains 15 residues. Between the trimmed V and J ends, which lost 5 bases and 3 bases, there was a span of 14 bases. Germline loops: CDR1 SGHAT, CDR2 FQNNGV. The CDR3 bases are TGTGCCAGCAGCCTTAATCCAGGGATTGGAAACACCATATATTTT. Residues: CASSLNPGIGNTIYF.

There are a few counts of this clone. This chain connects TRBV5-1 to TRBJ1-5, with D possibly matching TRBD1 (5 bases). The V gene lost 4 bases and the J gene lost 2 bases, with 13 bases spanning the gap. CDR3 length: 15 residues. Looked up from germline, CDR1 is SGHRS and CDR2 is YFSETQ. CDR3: CASSTGGGGNQPQHF. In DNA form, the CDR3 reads TGCGCCAGCAGCACCGGTGGAGGGGGCAATCAGCCCCAGCATTTT. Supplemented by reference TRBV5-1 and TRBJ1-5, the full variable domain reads KAGVTQTPRYLIKTRGQQVTLSCSPISGHRSVSWYQQTPGQGLQFLFEYFSETQRNKGNFPGRFSGRQFSNSRSEMNVSTLELGDSALYLCASSTGGGGNQPQHFGDGTRLSIL.

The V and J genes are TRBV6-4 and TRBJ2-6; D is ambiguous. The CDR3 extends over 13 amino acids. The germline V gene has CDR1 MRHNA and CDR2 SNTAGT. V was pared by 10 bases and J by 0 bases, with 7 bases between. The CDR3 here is CATGYSGANVLTF. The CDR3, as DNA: TGTGCCACCGGGTACTCTGGGGCCAACGTCCTGACTTTC.

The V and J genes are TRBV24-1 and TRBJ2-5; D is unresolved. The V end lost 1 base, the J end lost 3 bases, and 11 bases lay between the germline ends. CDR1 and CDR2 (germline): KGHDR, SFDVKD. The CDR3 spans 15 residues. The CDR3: CATSDFSILKETQYF. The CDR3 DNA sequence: TGTGCCACCAGTGATTTTTCTATTCTTAAAGAGACCCAGTACTTC.

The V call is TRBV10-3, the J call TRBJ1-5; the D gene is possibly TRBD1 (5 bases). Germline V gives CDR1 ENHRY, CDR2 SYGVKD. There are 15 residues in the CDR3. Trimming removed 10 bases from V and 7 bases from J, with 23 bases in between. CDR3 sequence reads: CATTPDGRGGQPQHF. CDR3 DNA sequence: TGTGCCACCACCCCGGACGGGAGGGGCGGGCAGCCCCAGCATTTT.

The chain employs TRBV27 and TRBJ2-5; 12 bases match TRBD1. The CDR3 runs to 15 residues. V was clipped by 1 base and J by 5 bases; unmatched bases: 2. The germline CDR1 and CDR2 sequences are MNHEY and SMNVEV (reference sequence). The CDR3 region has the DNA TGTGCCAGCAGTTTATGGGACAGGGGGCGGGAGACCCAGTACTTC. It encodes CASSLWDRGRETQYF.

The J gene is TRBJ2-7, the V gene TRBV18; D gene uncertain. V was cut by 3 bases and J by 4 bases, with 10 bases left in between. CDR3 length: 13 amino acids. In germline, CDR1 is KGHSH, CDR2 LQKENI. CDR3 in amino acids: CASSPNSLYEQYF. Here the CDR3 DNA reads TGTGCCAGCTCACCGAACTCTTTATACGAGCAGTACTTC.

This chain's CDR3 is CASSFGLAGEEDTQYF. CDR3 coding DNA: TGTGCCAGCAGCTTCGGACTAGCGGGGGAGGAAGATACGCAGTATTTT. The chain uses TRBV7-6 and TRBJ2-3, with 13 bases matching TRBD2. The germline V gene encodes CDR1 SGHVS and CDR2 FNYEAQ. The CDR3 has 16 amino acids. J gave up 5 bases and V 3 bases, and 5 bases lay outside the gene matches.

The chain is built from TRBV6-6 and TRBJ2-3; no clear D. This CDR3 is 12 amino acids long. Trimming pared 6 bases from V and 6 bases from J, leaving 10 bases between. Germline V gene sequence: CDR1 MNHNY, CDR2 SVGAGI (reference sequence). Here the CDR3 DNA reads TGTGCCAGCAGCCCCGCTACGGATACGCAGTATTTT. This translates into CASSPATDTQYF.

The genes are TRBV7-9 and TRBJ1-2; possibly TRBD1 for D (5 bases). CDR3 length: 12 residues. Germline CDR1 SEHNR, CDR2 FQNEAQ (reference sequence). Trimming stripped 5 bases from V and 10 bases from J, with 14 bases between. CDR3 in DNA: TGTGCCAGCAGCCACCTCGACAGTTTCTACACCTTC. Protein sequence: CASSHLDSFYTF.

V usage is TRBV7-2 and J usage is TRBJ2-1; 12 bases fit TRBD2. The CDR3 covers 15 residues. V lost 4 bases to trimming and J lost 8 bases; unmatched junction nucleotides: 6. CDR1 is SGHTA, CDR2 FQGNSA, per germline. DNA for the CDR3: TGTGCCAGCAGCTCCCGGACTAGCGGGAATCATGAGCAGTTCTTC. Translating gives CASSSRTSGNHEQFF.

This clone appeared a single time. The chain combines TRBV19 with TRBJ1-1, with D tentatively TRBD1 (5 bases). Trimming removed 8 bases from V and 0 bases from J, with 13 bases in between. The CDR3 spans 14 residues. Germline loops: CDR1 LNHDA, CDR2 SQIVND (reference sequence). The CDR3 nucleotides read TGTGCCAGTGCGCGACAGCTCATGAACACTGAAGCTTTCTTT. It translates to CASARQLMNTEAFF.

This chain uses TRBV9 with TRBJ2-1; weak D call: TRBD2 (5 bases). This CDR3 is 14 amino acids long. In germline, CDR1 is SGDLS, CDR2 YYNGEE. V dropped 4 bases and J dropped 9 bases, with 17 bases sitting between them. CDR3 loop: CASSFHPRAAEQFF. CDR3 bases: TGTGCCAGCAGCTTCCACCCCAGAGCGGCTGAGCAGTTCTTC.

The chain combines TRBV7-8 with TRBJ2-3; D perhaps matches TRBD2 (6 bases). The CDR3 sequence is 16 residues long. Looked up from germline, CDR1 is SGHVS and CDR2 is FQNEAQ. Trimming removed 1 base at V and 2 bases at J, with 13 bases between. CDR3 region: CASSLGVGRYTDTQYF. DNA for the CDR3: TGTGCCAGCAGCTTAGGAGTAGGGAGGTACACAGATACGCAGTATTTT.

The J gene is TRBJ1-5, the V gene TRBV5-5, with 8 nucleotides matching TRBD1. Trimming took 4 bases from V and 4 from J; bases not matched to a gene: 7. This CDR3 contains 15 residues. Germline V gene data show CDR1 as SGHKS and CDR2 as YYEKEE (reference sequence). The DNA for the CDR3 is TGTGCCAGCAGCCGGATTACAGGGGGGAATCAGCCCCAGCATTTT. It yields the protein CASSRITGGNQPQHF. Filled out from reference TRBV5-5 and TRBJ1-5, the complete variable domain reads DAGVTQSPTHLIKTRGQQVTLRCSPISGHKSVSWYQQVLGQGPQFIFQYYEKEERGRGNFPDRFSARQFPNYSSELNVNALLLGDSALYLCASSRITGGNQPQHFGDGTRLSIL.

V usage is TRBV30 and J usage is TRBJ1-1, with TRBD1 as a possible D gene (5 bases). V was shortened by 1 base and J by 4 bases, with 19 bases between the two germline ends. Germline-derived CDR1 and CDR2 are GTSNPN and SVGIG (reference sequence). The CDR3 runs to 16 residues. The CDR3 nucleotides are TGTGCCTGGAGTGCACCCGGAACGCGAAGGGGCACTGAAGCTTTCTTT. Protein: CAWSAPGTRRGTEAFF.

CDR3 residues: CASSTGDTGELFF. In DNA, the CDR3 is TGTGCCAGCAGTACAGGGGATACCGGGGAGCTGTTTTTT. V usage is TRBV5-4 and J usage is TRBJ2-2; 7 nucleotides line up with TRBD1. J gave up 5 bases and V 5 bases, and 3 bases lay outside the gene matches. The germline V gene has CDR1 SGHNT and CDR2 YYREEE (reference sequence). The length of the CDR3 is 13 residues.

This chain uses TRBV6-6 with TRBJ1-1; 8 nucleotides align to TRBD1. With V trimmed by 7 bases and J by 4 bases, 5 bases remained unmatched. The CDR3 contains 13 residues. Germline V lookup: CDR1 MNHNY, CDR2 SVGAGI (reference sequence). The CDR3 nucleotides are TGTGCCAGCAACAGGGGGAAGAGCACTGAAGCTTTCTTT. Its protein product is CASNRGKSTEAFF.

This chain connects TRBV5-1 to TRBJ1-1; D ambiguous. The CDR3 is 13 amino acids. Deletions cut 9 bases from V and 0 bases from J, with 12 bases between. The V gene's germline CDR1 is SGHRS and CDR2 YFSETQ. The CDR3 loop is CATTEGVNTEAFF. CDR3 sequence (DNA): TGCGCCACCACCGAGGGTGTGAACACTGAAGCTTTCTTT.

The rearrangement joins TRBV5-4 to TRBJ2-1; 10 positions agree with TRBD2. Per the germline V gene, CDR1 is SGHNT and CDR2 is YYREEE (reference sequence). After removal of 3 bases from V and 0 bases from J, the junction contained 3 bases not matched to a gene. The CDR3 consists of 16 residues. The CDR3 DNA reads TGTGCCAGCAGCTCCTTAGCGGGAGGCTCCTACAATGAGCAGTTCTTC. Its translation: CASSSLAGGSYNEQFF.

The CDR3 spells CASSAIGDYGYTF. CDR3 nucleotide sequence: TGTGCCAGCAGCGCCATCGGGGACTATGGCTACACCTTC. The chain combines TRBV9 with TRBJ1-2; D gene uncertain. Trimming removed 3 bases at V and 3 bases at J, with 9 bases between. This CDR3 has 13 residues. Germline-derived CDR1 and CDR2 are SGDLS and YYNGEE.

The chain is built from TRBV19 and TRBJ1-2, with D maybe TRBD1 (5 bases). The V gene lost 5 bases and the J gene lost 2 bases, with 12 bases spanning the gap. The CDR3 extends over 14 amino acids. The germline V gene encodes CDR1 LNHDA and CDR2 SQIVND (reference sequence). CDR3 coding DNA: TGTGCCAGTAGTCTGCAGGGACTCAACTATGGCTACACCTTC. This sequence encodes CASSLQGLNYGYTF.

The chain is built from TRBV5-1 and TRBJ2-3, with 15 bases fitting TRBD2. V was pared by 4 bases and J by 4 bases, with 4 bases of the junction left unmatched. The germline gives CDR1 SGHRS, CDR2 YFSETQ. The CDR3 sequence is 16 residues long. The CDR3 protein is CASSPGLAGGSDTQYF. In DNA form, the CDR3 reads TGCGCCAGCAGCCCCGGACTAGCGGGAGGGTCAGATACGCAGTATTTT.